This TCR beta chain stems from a study of CD8 T cells in ankylosing spondylitis. Study outcomes and limitations: Ankylosing spondylitis blood appeared to be characterized by a TCR beta motif of fewer than ten highly homologous variants.

This clonotype has only a few counts. Antigen: not known. V lost 4 bases to trimming and J lost 4 bases, with 10 bases between them. The CDR3 runs to 12 residues. Looked up from germline, CDR1 is GTSNPN and CDR2 is SVGIG (reference sequence). Libraries of TCR beta came from quantitative 5'-RACE with molecular barcodes. A single record per CDR3 protein comes from TCRdb applying MiXCR to the 5' RACE reads. This sample has roughly 400,000 distinct CDR3 sequences, with 20% to 25% found just once. The origin of this receptor is a male donor with ankylosing spondylitis. Sequencing used blood, either unsorted or a sorted T cell fraction (not recorded which). The J gene is TRBJ1-1, the V gene TRBV30; no reliable D call. CDR3 nucleotide sequence: TGTGCCTGGAACCCGAGGGCCACTGAAGCTTTCTTT. This translates into CAWNPRATEAFF. The full variable domain, with the rest looked up from reference TRBV30 and TRBJ1-1, is SQTIHQWPATLVQPVGSPLSLECTVEGTSNPNLYWYRQAAGRGLQLLFYSVGIGQISSEVPQNLSASRPQDRQFILSSKKLLLSDSGFYLCAWNPRATEAFFGQGTRLTVV.